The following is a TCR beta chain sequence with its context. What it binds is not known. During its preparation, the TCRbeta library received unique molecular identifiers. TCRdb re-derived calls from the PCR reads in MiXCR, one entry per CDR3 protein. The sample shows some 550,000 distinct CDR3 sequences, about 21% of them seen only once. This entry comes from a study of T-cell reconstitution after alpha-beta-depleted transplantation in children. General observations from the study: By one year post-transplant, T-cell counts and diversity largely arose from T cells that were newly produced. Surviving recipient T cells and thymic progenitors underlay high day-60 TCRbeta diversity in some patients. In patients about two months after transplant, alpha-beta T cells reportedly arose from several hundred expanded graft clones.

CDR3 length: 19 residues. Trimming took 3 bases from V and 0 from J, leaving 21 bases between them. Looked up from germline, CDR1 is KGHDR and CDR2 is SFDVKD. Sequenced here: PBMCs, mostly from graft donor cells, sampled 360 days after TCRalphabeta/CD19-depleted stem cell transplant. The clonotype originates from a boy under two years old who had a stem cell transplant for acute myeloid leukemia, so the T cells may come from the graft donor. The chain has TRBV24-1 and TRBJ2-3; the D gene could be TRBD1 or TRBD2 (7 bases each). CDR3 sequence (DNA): TGTGCCACCAGTGATCCTCGACAGGGCGGGGGACTCAGCACAGATACGCAGTATTTT. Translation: CATSDPRQGGGLSTDTQYF.